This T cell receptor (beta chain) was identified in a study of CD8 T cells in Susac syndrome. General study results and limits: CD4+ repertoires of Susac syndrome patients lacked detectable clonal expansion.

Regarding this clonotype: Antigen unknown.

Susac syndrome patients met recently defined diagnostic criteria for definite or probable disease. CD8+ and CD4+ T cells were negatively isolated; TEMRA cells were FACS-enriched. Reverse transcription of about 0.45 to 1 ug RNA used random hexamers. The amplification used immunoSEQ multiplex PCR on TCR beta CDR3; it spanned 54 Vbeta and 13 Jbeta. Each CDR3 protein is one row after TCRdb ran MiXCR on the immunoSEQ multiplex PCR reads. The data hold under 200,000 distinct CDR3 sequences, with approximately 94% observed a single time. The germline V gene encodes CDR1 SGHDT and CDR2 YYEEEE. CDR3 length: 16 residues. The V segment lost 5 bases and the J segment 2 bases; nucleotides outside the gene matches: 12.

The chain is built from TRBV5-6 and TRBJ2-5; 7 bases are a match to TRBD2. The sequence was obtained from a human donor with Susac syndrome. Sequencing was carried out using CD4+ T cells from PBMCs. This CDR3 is CASSRAGTPRQETQYF. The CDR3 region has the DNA TGTGCCAGCAGTCGAGCGGGGACGCCCCGACAAGAGACCCAGTACTTC.